Reported below is one T cell receptor (beta chain). V lost 0 bases, J lost 5 bases, and 12 bases lay in between. CDR3 length: 15 residues. Germline CDR1 SGHNT, CDR2 YYREEE (reference sequence). Patients in Seattle were enrolled during active infection, then followed longitudinally. The method was immunoSEQ multiplex PCR; TCRdb's version includes in-frame clones alone and lacks a portion of them. The sample shows 300,000 to 350,000 clones, almost 90% of them seen only once. This record comes from a study of blood T cell repertoires in COVID-19. Sequencing was performed on peripheral blood. This chain links TRBV5-4 with TRBJ2-1; tentative D call: TRBD1 (5 bases). The TCR comes from a middle-aged woman with COVID-19, enrolled during active disease. CDR3 amino acids: CASSLDGRVDNEQFF. The CDR3 region has the DNA TGTGCCAGCAGCTTGGACGGCAGGGTAGACAATGAGCAGTTCTTC.